Following are 10 T cell receptor beta chains from one sample sequenced in a study of T cell changes during pregnancy in multiple sclerosis. Sequencing used immunoSEQ multiplex PCR; TCRdb keeps in-frame clones, though not all of them. The data show about 67,000 clones, with about nine tenths seen just once and over 2% held by the top ten. Here the sequenced sample was peripheral blood, taken in the first trimester of pregnancy. Source of these receptors: a female donor with multiple sclerosis, enrolled in a pregnancy study.

This CDR3 reads CASSSQGVDNEQFF. Written as DNA, the CDR3 is TGCGCCAGCAGCTCCCAGGGTGTAGACAATGAGCAGTTCTTC. The rearrangement uses TRBV5-1 and TRBJ2-1; TRBD1 might be the D (5 bases). This CDR3 contains 14 residues. Germline V gene lookup returns CDR1 SGHRS and CDR2 YFSETQ. V lost 3 bases and J 5 bases, leaving 12 bases between the germline ends.

This clone was picked up one time. The chain couples TRBV7-9 to TRBJ2-3; 7 nucleotides match TRBD2. Germline CDR1 reads SEHNR; CDR2 reads FQNEAQ (reference sequence). The CDR3 sequence is 15 residues long. With 4 bases clipped from V and 5 bases from J, the junction kept 9 bases outside the gene matches. The CDR3 DNA follows: TGTGCCAGCAGCTCCCGGGGAGGGGTGGAAGATACGCAGTATTTT. As protein: CASSSRGGVEDTQYF.

On this clone itself: At the DNA level, this CDR3 is encoded by other sequences in the same sample as well. The CDR3 is CSVEVDRGYGYTF. The CDR3 nucleotides are TGCAGCGTTGAGGTAGACAGGGGCTATGGCTACACCTTC. The chain joins TRBV29-1 to TRBJ1-2; 8 bases line up with TRBD1. J gave up 4 bases and V 3 bases, and 4 bases lay outside the gene matches. Germline V gene data show CDR1 as SQVTM and CDR2 as ANQGSEA. The CDR3 spans 13 residues.

This clone was seen only once. In DNA, the CDR3 is TGTGCCAGTAGTTCGACACGGGGACAGCCCCAGCATTTT. It specifies CASSSTRGQPQHF. The rearrangement joins TRBV19 to TRBJ1-5; no clear D. Trimming removed 5 bases from V and 7 bases from J, with 12 bases in between. Germline lookup yields CDR1 LNHDA and CDR2 SQIVND (reference sequence). The CDR3 consists of 13 residues.

V gene TRBV18 combines with J gene TRBJ1-2; 7 nucleotides agree with TRBD1. V was pared by 2 bases and J by 5 bases, with 2 bases of the junction left unmatched. The CDR3 length is 13 residues. Looked up from germline, CDR1 is KGHSH and CDR2 is LQKENI. The CDR3 DNA reads as TGTGCCAGCTCACCAGGGACAGATTATGGCTACACCTTC. This codes for CASSPGTDYGYTF.

The DNA of the CDR3 is TGCGCCAGCAGCTTAGACAGGGCGAACACTGAAGCTTTCTTT. Amino acid sequence: CASSLDRANTEAFF. V gene TRBV5-1 combines with J gene TRBJ1-1, with TRBD1 identical over 7 bases. Trimming removed 2 bases from V and 1 base from J; junction bases left unmatched: 2. The CDR3 covers 14 residues. From germline, CDR1 is SGHRS and CDR2 YFSETQ. The entire variable domain, with the rest obtained from reference TRBV5-1 and TRBJ1-1, is as follows: KAGVTQTPRYLIKTRGQQVTLSCSPISGHRSVSWYQQTPGQGLQFLFEYFSETQRNKGNFPGRFSGRQFSNSRSEMNVSTLELGDSALYLCASSLDRANTEAFFGQGTRLTVV.

The genes are TRBV10-1 and TRBJ1-5; 9 nucleotides match TRBD1. The V and J ends lost 4 bases and 8 bases, in that order; junction bases with no gene match: 12. The CDR3 is made up of 16 amino acids. CDR1 and CDR2 from the germline V gene are WNHNN and SYGVQD (reference sequence). CDR3 sequence reads: CASSGPGQGPGKPQHF. CDR3 sequence (DNA): TGCGCCAGCAGTGGACCGGGACAGGGCCCAGGCAAGCCCCAGCATTTT.

This clone appeared once. V and J are TRBV5-4 and TRBJ2-1; 8 nucleotides line up with TRBD1. The CDR3 length is 16 residues. Trimming at V came to 4 bases and at J to 0 bases, leaving 6 bases not matched to a gene. Germline V gene data show CDR1 as SGHNT and CDR2 as YYREEE (reference sequence). The CDR3 region is CASSLRTGFSYNEQFF. The CDR3, as DNA: TGTGCCAGCAGCCTCCGGACAGGGTTCTCCTACAATGAGCAGTTCTTC.

The chain carries TRBV9 and TRBJ1-2; D is undetermined. The CDR3 is made up of 11 amino acids. Trimming removed 3 bases at V and 8 bases at J, with 8 bases between. Germline-derived CDR1 and CDR2 are SGDLS and YYNGEE. This CDR3 is CASSGPRGYTF. The CDR3 region has the DNA TGTGCCAGCAGCGGTCCGAGGGGCTACACCTTC.

The J gene is TRBJ1-1, the V gene TRBV5-6; D may be TRBD1 (5 bases). Trimming left V 5 bases short and J 6 bases short, with 8 bases between. The CDR3 runs to 11 residues. Germline loops: CDR1 SGHDT, CDR2 YYEEEE. CDR3: CASRGGSEAFF. The CDR3 region has the DNA TGTGCCAGCAGGGGGGGTTCTGAAGCTTTCTTT.